Described below is a single TCR beta chain sequence and its context. Its specificity is not known. The sample belongs to a study of graft-versus-host responses after intestinal transplantation. Background on the study: All recipients got anti-thymocyte globulin induction, then tacrolimus and steroids for 2 to 3 years. Whole-study results and caveats: Analysis identified GvH clones in recipient marrow, with some appearing first in ileum or blood. Graft-versus-host to host-versus-graft clonal ratios in allografts were high in patients with graft-donor T cell macrochimerism. After transplant, early declines in HvG clones were associated with peak levels of circulating GvH clones.

Germline CDR1 is MDHEN and CDR2 is SYDVKM. The CDR3 length is 13 residues. V was pared by 5 bases and J by 2 bases, with 10 bases between. Sequenced by immunoSEQ multiplex PCR; TCRdb stores in-frame clones only, minus some. The sample has about 71,000 clones, about 92% seen once. The source material was unstimulated CD8+ T cells sorted from spleen or lymph node cells, sampled before intestinal transplant. The genes are TRBV28 and TRBJ2-7, with D possibly being TRBD1 (5 bases). The origin of this receptor is a human donor who received an intestinal transplant. The CDR3 DNA follows: TGTGCCAGCAGTCCCAGGGCTACCTACGAGCAGTACTTC. It encodes CASSPRATYEQYF.